The T cell receptor beta chain described here comes from a study of vaccination and CD4 T cells after COVID-19. Sequencing of DNA taken from cultured CD4+ T cells relied on the Oncomine TCR Beta short-read assay. TCRdb passed the PCR reads through MiXCR, listing each CDR3 protein once. The sample comprises 9,000 to 13,000 distinct CDR3 sequences, approximately 20% of which are singletons, and around 12% rests with the top ten. CDR3 length equals 14 residues. With 3 bases clipped from V and 8 bases from J, the junction kept 6 bases outside the gene matches. Germline assignment: CDR1 MNHEY and CDR2 SMNVEV (reference sequence). The treatment here: approximately 9-day PBMC culture with coronavirus spike peptide pools or control peptides (ViraFEST assay). From the approximately 10-day cultures, CD4+ T cells were isolated by negative selection. This clonotype occurred a few times. Its antigen remains unknown.

J is TRBJ2-1 and V is TRBV27; 8 bases agree with TRBD1. The specimen was CD4+ T cells from blood, cultured in vitro, collected after SARS-CoV-2 vaccination. The receptor was isolated from a human donor who had recovered from COVID-19. CDR3 coding DNA: TGTGCCAGCAGTTTTTGGGACAGGAGCGATGAGCAGTTCTTC. This translates into CASSFWDRSDEQFF.